The present T cell receptor beta chain was sequenced within a study of response to subunit inactivated influenza vaccine. Note on this clonotype: Its antigen is still unknown.

Findings and caveats of the study: T cells newly recruited by each seasonal influenza vaccination are few, the authors suggested.

With V trimmed by 5 bases and J by 4 bases, 13 bases remained unmatched. The CDR3 consists of 18 residues. Germline-derived CDR1 and CDR2 are MNHEY and SMNVEV (reference sequence). TCRdb independently ran MiXCR on the RT-PCR reads; one entry per CDR3 protein. The profile shows 450,000 to 600,000 distinct CDR3 sequences, roughly 7.9% of them singletons. This TCR was sampled from a man aged 45 to 70 who received an inactivated influenza vaccine. The chain recombines TRBV27 with TRBJ2-3, with 12 positions matching TRBD2. Here the sequenced sample was PBMCs from blood, taken roughly 24 months after vaccination. CDR3 residues: CASSPFLRTSGAADTQYF. Written as DNA, the CDR3 is TGTGCCAGCAGTCCATTTTTACGGACTAGCGGGGCGGCAGATACGCAGTATTTT.